The 26 T cell receptor beta chains listed next were all sequenced from one sample in a study of T cell changes during pregnancy in multiple sclerosis. The data were produced by immunoSEQ multiplex PCR, yet TCRdb's version contains in-frame clones alone and is incomplete. The profile shows tens of thousands of clones, approximately 90% of them singletons. The source material was peripheral blood, sampled after pregnancy. The source is a female donor in good health, enrolled as a control in a pregnancy study.

The chain carries TRBV5-4 and TRBJ2-7; TRBD2 agrees at 8 bases. Germline trimming cut 4 bases from V and 5 bases from J; bases unmatched to any gene: 8. This CDR3 is 14 amino acids long. Germline V gives CDR1 SGHNT, CDR2 YYREEE (reference sequence). The CDR3 region has the DNA TGTGCCAGCAGCGATCCGGGACTAGTTAACGAGCAGTACTTC. Protein: CASSDPGLVNEQYF.

The V gene is TRBV4-2, the J gene TRBJ1-1, with TRBD1 matching 8 bases. The CDR3 spans 15 residues. Trimming took 4 bases from V and 5 from J; bases not matched to a gene: 9. In germline, CDR1 is LGHNA, CDR2 YNFKEQ. CDR3 bases: TGTGCCAGCAGCCCCTTGACAGGGGAAAGGACTGAAGCTTTCTTT. This encodes CASSPLTGERTEAFF.

This clone was detected a few times. The chain is built from TRBV28 and TRBJ1-1; the D is unclear. Germline V gene data show CDR1 as MDHEN and CDR2 as SYDVKM. The CDR3 totals 12 residues. V lost 3 bases and J 3 bases, leaving 5 bases between the germline ends. CDR3 residues: CASSFLYTEAFF. The CDR3 DNA is TGTGCCAGCAGTTTTCTCTACACTGAAGCTTTCTTT.

The chain recombines TRBV2 with TRBJ2-7; no definite D call. Trimming stripped 6 bases from V and 8 bases from J, with 14 bases between. Germline-derived CDR1 and CDR2 are SNHLY and FYNNEI. This CDR3 region has 12 residues. The CDR3 DNA sequence: TGTGCCAGCAGCCCCGCAGGCCCCAAGCAGTACTTC. Amino acids: CASSPAGPKQYF.

The chain has TRBV15 and TRBJ2-7, with 12 positions matching TRBD1. There are 16 residues in the CDR3. V shed 5 bases, J shed 2 bases, and the junction held 7 bases outside the gene matches. CDR1 and CDR2 (germline): LNHNV, YYDKDF (reference sequence). The DNA of the CDR3 is TGTGCCACCAGCCTCTCCGGGACAGGGGGCCCCTACGAGCAGTACTTC. It is translated as CATSLSGTGGPYEQYF. Full variable domain (missing parts from reference TRBV15 and TRBJ2-7): DAMVIQNPRYQVTQFGKPVTLSCSQTLNHNVMYWYQQKSSQAPKLLFHYYDKDFNNEADTPDNFQSRRPNTSFCFLDIRSPGLGDTAMYLCATSLSGTGGPYEQYFGPGTRLTVT.

The chain has TRBV6-5 and TRBJ2-3; maybe TRBD2 (5 bases). V lost 5 bases and J lost 2, with 11 bases in between. Germline-derived CDR1 and CDR2 are MNHEY and SVGAGI. The CDR3 loop spans 14 amino acids. CDR3 loop: CASSPTIPTDTQYF. The CDR3 region has the DNA TGTGCCAGCAGTCCGACTATACCCACAGATACGCAGTATTTT.

V is TRBV7-2 and J is TRBJ2-3; a possible D gene is TRBD1 (6 bases). The length of the CDR3 is 14 residues. Trimming took 7 bases from V and 2 from J, leaving 13 bases between them. Germline CDR1 is SGHTA and CDR2 is FQGNSA. The CDR3 region is CASTTRGITDTQYF. In DNA form, the CDR3 reads TGTGCCAGCACCACGAGGGGGATCACAGATACGCAGTATTTT.

This chain links TRBV6-1 with TRBJ2-5, with a tentative D call TRBD1 (5 bases). CDR3 size: 14 residues. V shed 0 bases and J shed 3 bases, with 8 bases lying between them. The germline V gene has CDR1 MNHNS and CDR2 SASEGT. The CDR3 DNA is TGTGCCAGCAGTGAAGCGGGGCTAGAAGAGACCCAGTACTTC. It specifies CASSEAGLEETQYF.

The chain recombines TRBV5-1 with TRBJ2-5; tentative D call: TRBD2 (7 bases). The CDR3 spans 15 residues. Trimming pared 6 bases from V and 2 bases from J, leaving 17 bases between. Germline V gene sequence: CDR1 SGHRS, CDR2 YFSETQ. The CDR3 sequence is CASTSGGGEQETQYF. In nucleotides, the CDR3 is TGCGCCAGCACCTCGGGGGGCGGGGAACAAGAGACCCAGTACTTC.

The V and J genes are TRBV7-2 and TRBJ1-2; TRBD1 aligns across 8 bases. Germline V gene data show CDR1 as SGHTA and CDR2 as FQGNSA. Germline trimming cut 5 bases from V and 8 bases from J; bases unmatched to any gene: 19. CDR3 length: 17 amino acids. CDR3 DNA sequence: TGTGCCAGCAGCCTTGGGTCCTCAGGGGGCGCGAGGAACGGCTACACCTTC. This gives the protein CASSLGSSGGARNGYTF.

Notes on this clone: The germline gene is not matched at one end of the junction; a read error may be the cause. The CDR3 is CASSPLRDSGYTF. The CDR3 nucleotides are TGTGCCAGCTCGCCACTACGGGACTCCGGCTACACCTTC. This chain uses TRBV18 with TRBJ1-2; tentatively, D is TRBD1 (5 bases). The CDR3 spans 13 residues. CDR1 is KGHSH, CDR2 LQKENI, per germline.

This chain connects TRBV5-1 to TRBJ2-5; 11 bases are a match to TRBD2. The CDR3 consists of 15 residues. Germline assignment: CDR1 SGHRS and CDR2 YFSETQ. Germline trimming cut 7 bases from V and 5 bases from J; bases unmatched to any gene: 10. The CDR3 bases are TGCGCCAGCGTCCAGACTAGCGGGAACGATGAGACCCAGTACTTC. Translating it yields CASVQTSGNDETQYF.

The chain joins TRBV7-3 to TRBJ1-6; maybe TRBD1 (5 bases). The germline V gene encodes CDR1 SGHTA and CDR2 FQGTGA. Trimming took off 2 bases at V and 4 bases at J, with 12 bases between the two ends. The CDR3 totals 16 residues. The CDR3 reads CASSLDPDRYNSPLHF. In DNA, the CDR3 is TGTGCCAGCAGCTTAGACCCAGACAGATATAATTCACCCCTCCACTTT.

In the case of this clone: The germline gene is not matched at one end of the junction; a read error may be the cause. The genes are TRBV28 and TRBJ2-3; 9 bases align to TRBD2. Germline V gene sequence: CDR1 MDHEN, CDR2 SYDVKM. CDR3 length: 15 amino acids. The CDR3 DNA follows: TGTGCCAGCAGCCTAATGGGGACTAGCAAAGATACGCAGTATTTT. Its translation: CASSLMGTSKDTQYF. Using reference TRBV28 and TRBJ2-3 for the parts outside the CDR3, the full variable domain is DVKVTQSSRYLVKRTGEKVFLECVQDMDHENMFWYRQDPGLGLRLIYFSYDVKMKEKGDIPEGYSVSREKKERFSLILESASTNQTSMYLCASSLMGTSKDTQYFGPGTRLTVL.

V usage is TRBV7-2 and J usage is TRBJ2-1; tentative D call: TRBD1 (5 bases). CDR3 length: 13 residues. From germline, CDR1 is SGHTA and CDR2 FQGNSA. V was cut by 4 bases and J by 4 bases, with 8 bases left in between. CDR3 loop: CASSSTEYNEQFF. DNA for the CDR3: TGTGCCAGCAGCTCGACAGAGTACAATGAGCAGTTCTTC.

V gene TRBV5-6 combines with J gene TRBJ2-7; 10 bases fit TRBD1. This CDR3 spans 16 amino acids. With 5 bases clipped from V and 6 bases from J, the junction kept 14 bases outside the gene matches. Per germline, CDR1 SGHDT and CDR2 YYEEEE. The DNA for the CDR3 is TGTGCCAGCAGTTCCCCGGGACAGGGGAAAAAAAGCGAGCAGTACTTC. This codes for CASSSPGQGKKSEQYF.

The chain recombines TRBV25-1 with TRBJ2-2; 9 bases map to TRBD1. The J segment lost 4 bases and the V segment lost 5 bases, leaving 5 bases of the junction unmatched. The CDR3 totals 15 residues. Germline V gives CDR1 MGHDK, CDR2 SYGVNS. CDR3 nucleotide sequence: TGTGCCAGCAGTTATACAGGGGGCGGCACCGGGGAGCTGTTTTTT. It is translated as CASSYTGGGTGELFF.

The chain is built from TRBV27 and TRBJ1-1, with 7 bases matching TRBD1. V shed 8 bases, J shed 6 bases, and the junction held 18 bases outside the gene matches. Per germline, CDR1 MNHEY and CDR2 SMNVEV (reference sequence). The CDR3 has 16 amino acids. CDR3 residues: CASFTPFRLDRAEAFF. The CDR3 bases are TGTGCCAGCTTTACCCCATTTCGTCTTGACAGGGCTGAAGCTTTCTTT.

V is TRBV11-3 and J is TRBJ2-7; D gene ambiguous. The CDR3 sequence is 14 residues long. V shed 0 bases and J shed 3 bases, with 9 bases lying between them. CDR1 is SGHNT and CDR2 is YENEEA in the germline V gene. As DNA, the CDR3 is TGTGCCAGCAGCTTAGATCAGTCAGGCTACGAGCAGTACTTC. Protein sequence: CASSLDQSGYEQYF.

The rearrangement joins TRBV9 to TRBJ2-2; 8 bases match TRBD2. Germline V CDR1 and CDR2: SGDLS, YYNGEE. The CDR3 spans 15 residues. V was clipped by 2 bases and J by 6 bases; unmatched bases: 6. CDR3 DNA: TGTGCCAGCAGCGTGGGACTAGAGAGGGCCGGGGAGCTGTTTTTT. Its protein product is CASSVGLERAGELFF.

This chain uses TRBV14 with TRBJ2-7; a weak D match, TRBD2 (5 bases). Trimming removed 3 bases from V and 3 bases from J, with 21 bases in between. The germline gives CDR1 SGHDN, CDR2 FVKESK. This CDR3 is built from 17 residues. DNA of the CDR3: TGTGCCAGCAGCCAGGATCCCCGGTCCTTTGGGAGCTACGAGCAGTACTTC. This translates into CASSQDPRSFGSYEQYF.

The genes are TRBV6-5 and TRBJ2-1, with a tentative D call TRBD1 (6 bases). Germline assignment: CDR1 MNHEY and CDR2 SVGAGI. The CDR3 covers 15 residues. V was clipped by 7 bases and J by 4 bases, with 17 bases between them. CDR3 sequence reads: CASTSGTLRYNEQFF. In DNA, the CDR3 is TGTGCCAGCACGTCTGGGACACTACGTTACAATGAGCAGTTCTTC.

This chain links TRBV5-5 with TRBJ2-7, with TRBD2 matching 7 bases. V lost 7 bases, J lost 5 bases, and 6 bases stayed unmatched. The CDR3 is made up of 12 amino acids. CDR1 and CDR2 (germline): SGHKS, YYEKEE (reference sequence). In DNA, the CDR3 is TGTGCCAGCGCGCGGGGGATCGACGAGCAGTACTTC. This codes for CASARGIDEQYF.

The rearrangement joins TRBV4-3 to TRBJ2-3; 7 positions match TRBD2. CDR1 and CDR2 (germline): LGHNA, YSLEER. J gave up 0 bases and V 1 base, and 4 bases lay outside the gene matches. The CDR3 loop spans 16 amino acids. The CDR3 region has the DNA TGCGCCAGCAGCCAAGCCGGGGGGACCAGCACAGATACGCAGTATTTT. Translation: CASSQAGGTSTDTQYF.

The V and J genes are TRBV5-1 and TRBJ2-7; 7 bases align to TRBD1. V shed 4 bases and J 7 bases; nucleotides not matched to a gene: 11. Germline V gene sequence: CDR1 SGHRS, CDR2 YFSETQ. CDR3 length equals 14 residues. The CDR3 DNA is TGCGCCAGCAGCCTCGGGACAGCGCTGGGGGAGCAGTACTTC. As protein: CASSLGTALGEQYF.

J is TRBJ2-1 and V is TRBV28; 14 positions match TRBD2. Germline V gives CDR1 MDHEN, CDR2 SYDVKM. This CDR3 is built from 16 residues. J was trimmed by 2 bases and V by 5 bases; bases with no gene match: 2. As DNA, the CDR3 is TGTGCCAGCAGTGGACTAGCGGGAGGAACCTACAATGAGCAGTTCTTC. It encodes CASSGLAGGTYNEQFF.